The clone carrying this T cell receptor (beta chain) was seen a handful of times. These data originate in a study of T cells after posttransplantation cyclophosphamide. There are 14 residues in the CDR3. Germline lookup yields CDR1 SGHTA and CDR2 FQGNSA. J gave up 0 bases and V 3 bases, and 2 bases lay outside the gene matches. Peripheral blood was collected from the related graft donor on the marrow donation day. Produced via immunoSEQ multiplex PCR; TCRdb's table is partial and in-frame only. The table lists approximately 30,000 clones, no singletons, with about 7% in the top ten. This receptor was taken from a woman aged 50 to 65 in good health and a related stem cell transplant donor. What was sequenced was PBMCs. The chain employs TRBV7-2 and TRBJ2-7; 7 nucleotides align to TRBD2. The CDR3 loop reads CASSFGGSSYEQYF. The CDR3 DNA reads TGTGCCAGCAGCTTCGGGGGGAGCTCCTACGAGCAGTACTTC.